The entry that follows covers one TCR beta chain sequence. This sample is part of a study of blood T cell repertoires in COVID-19. Study context: Samples of COVID-19 (acute and convalescent) were obtained from the United States, Italy and Spain. From T cells, B-cell-depleted T cells, or PBMCs came the material, which was cDNA or gDNA.

As handled by the study authors: Reference gene primer amplification yielded estimated nucleated cell counts. Only in-frame clones appear in the TCRdb table, and some are missing; sequencing was by immunoSEQ multiplex PCR. The V and J calls and clone size were taken over from that table, and D and trimming were inferred from the DNA. The repertoire consists of approximately 260,000 clones, with 82% occurring once and the leading ten covering 4.5% to 6%. This receptor was identified in a woman of 80 years or more with active or convalescent COVID-19. The sequenced material came from peripheral blood.

The CDR3 sequence: CASSLGLPIKRNEQFF. CDR3 sequence (DNA): TGTGCCAGCAGCTTGGGGCTTCCCATAAAGAGGAATGAGCAGTTCTTC. The chain is built from TRBV5-6 and TRBJ2-1; D is uncertain. Trimming took off 0 bases at V and 7 bases at J, with 17 bases between the two ends. The germline CDR1 and CDR2 sequences are SGHDT and YYEEEE. The CDR3 is 16 residues long.